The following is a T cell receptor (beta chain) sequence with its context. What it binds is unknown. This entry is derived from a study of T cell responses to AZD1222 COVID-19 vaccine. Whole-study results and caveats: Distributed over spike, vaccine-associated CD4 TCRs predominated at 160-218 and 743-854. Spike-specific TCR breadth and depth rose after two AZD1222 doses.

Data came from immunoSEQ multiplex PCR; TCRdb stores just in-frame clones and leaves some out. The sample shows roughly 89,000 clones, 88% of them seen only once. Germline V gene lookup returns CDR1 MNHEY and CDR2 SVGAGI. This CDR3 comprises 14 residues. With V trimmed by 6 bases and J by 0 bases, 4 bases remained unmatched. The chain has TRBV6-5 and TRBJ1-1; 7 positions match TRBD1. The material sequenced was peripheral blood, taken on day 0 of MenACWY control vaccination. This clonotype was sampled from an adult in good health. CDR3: CASSQTGLNTEAFF. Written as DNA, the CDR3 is TGTGCCAGCAGCCAGACAGGGCTGAACACTGAAGCTTTCTTT.